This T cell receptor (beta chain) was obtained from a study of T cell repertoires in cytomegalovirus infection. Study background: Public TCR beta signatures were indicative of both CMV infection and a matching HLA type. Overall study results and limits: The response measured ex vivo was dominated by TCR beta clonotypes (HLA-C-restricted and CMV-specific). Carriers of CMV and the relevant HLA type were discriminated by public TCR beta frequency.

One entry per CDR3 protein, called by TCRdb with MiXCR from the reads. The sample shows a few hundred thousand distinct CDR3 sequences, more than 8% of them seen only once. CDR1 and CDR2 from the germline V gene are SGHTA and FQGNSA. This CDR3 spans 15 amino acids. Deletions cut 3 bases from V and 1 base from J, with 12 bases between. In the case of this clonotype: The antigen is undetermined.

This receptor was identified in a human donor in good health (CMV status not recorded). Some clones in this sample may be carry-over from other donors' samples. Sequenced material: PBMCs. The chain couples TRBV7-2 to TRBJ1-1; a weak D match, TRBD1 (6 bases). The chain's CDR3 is CASSFSRDKNTEAFF. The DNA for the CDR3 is TGTGCCAGCAGCTTCTCCCGGGACAAGAACACTGAAGCTTTCTTT. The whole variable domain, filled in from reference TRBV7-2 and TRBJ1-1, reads GAGVSQSPSNKVTEKGKDVELRCDPISGHTALYWYRQSLGQGLEFLIYFQGNSAPDKSGLPSDRFSAERTGGSVSTLTIQRTQQEDSAVYLCASSFSRDKNTEAFFGQGTRLTVV.